The sample holds a few counts of the clone carrying this T cell receptor (beta chain). The antigen remains unidentified. Construction of the TCRbeta library involved unique molecular identifiers. A single record per CDR3 protein comes from TCRdb applying MiXCR to the PCR reads. Of more than 120,000 distinct CDR3 sequences listed, around 9% are singletons. This entry comes from a study of T-cell reconstitution after alpha-beta-depleted transplantation in children. Study-wide findings and caveats: Newly produced T cells mostly provided counts and TCRbeta diversity after one year, as hyperexpanded clones declined. There were reportedly several hundred expanded graft clones from which alpha-beta T cells came about two months after transplant. Some patients' high day-60 TCRbeta diversity was traced to surviving recipient T cells and thymic progenitors.

The material sequenced was PBMCs, mostly from graft donor cells, taken 180 days after TCRalphabeta/CD19-depleted stem cell transplant. This clonotype was sampled from a female patient aged 2 to 10 who had a stem cell transplant for congenital amegakaryocytic thrombocytopenia, so the T cells may come from the graft donor.

CDR3 region: CATSRESGPAERTPTYEQYF. In nucleotides, the CDR3 is TGTGCCACCAGCAGAGAAAGCGGCCCCGCGGAGCGGACTCCTACCTACGAGCAGTACTTC. This rearrangement joins TRBV15 to TRBJ2-7; perhaps TRBD2 as D (5 bases). Deletions cut 0 bases from V and 2 bases from J, with 26 bases between. The CDR3 is made up of 20 amino acids. Per germline, CDR1 LNHNV and CDR2 YYDKDF (reference sequence).